The source of this T cell receptor (beta chain) is a study of Tregs in tolerant kidney transplant recipients. Mixed chimerism was transient after nonmyeloablative marrow transplants from related graft donors. Sequencing was performed with immunoSEQ multiplex PCR; in TCRdb, only in-frame clones are kept and a portion is missing. The data hold roughly 80,000 clones, with more than 85% observed a single time. Whole-study findings and limits: Donor-specific Treg expansion exceeded global Treg expansion in tolerant patients, suggesting antigen drive. For some patients, primers changed over time, blocking nucleotide-level comparison.

J was trimmed by 6 bases and V by 0 bases; bases with no gene match: 5. The CDR3 has 16 amino acids. Germline loops: CDR1 MGHRA, CDR2 YSYEKL. A note on this clone: Its antigen is not known.

This receptor was taken from a human patient who received a combined kidney and bone marrow transplant. Part of the T cell pool may stem from the graft donor. Sequences were derived from CD4+ T cells from blood (PBMCs), sampled 24 months after the transplant. The J gene is TRBJ2-2, the V gene TRBV4-1; 9 bases line up with TRBD1. The CDR3: CASSQDPTGGPGELFF. DNA of the CDR3: TGCGCCAGCAGCCAAGACCCGACAGGGGGTCCCGGGGAGCTGTTTTTT.